The subject of this entry is one T cell receptor (beta chain). This clone was observed a few times. The antigen it binds to is not known. It has no much larger one-base neighbor in the sample; base qualities were not kept. The sample originates from a study of cytomegalovirus exposure and HLA in healthy donors (dated by TCRdb to the late 2010s). About the investigation overall: An earlier analysis of approximately 600 of the donors reported 250 to 300 Gb of sequence data and 120 million or so unique TCR beta sequences from about 200 million T cells. Of the roughly 400 genotyped donors, over 80% were placed in the genetic ancestry cluster associated with self-reported Caucasian donors. A later analysis re-examined previously published TCR beta repertoires from hundreds of donors and added high-resolution HLA genotyping to investigate patterns of TCR occurrence. A later genetic analysis took genome-wide SNP genotypes for about 60% of the roughly 670 donors and used that subset as a discovery cohort. The number of donors typed differed by locus, with roughly 629-640 for A, B, C, DRB1 and DQB1, around 520 for DQA1, over 600 for DPA1, and around 430 for DPB1. All discovery cohort repertoires had been generated on a single sequencing platform. Among under 450 genotyped donors of the cohort, an average of approximately 230,000 unique TCR beta nucleotide sequences were sequenced per donor, around 20% of them non-productive. The study aimed to test whether cataloging public T cell receptors could reveal signatures of past pathogen exposure. HLA typing included class I and class II loci at four-digit resolution. The T cell repertoires of some 700 subjects were profiled by immunosequencing and related to cytomegalovirus serostatus. In the later analysis, no new phenotypic data were used to find candidate immune exposures; instead, reliance was placed on TCR beta sequences and their occurrence across donors. High-throughput TCR immunosequencing, statistical association of individual TCRs with disease status, and machine learning were combined to predict cytomegalovirus infection status. Roughly 5 DR-DQ haplotypes were handled as single units for association and clustering, since linkage in the cohort was strong. An early release covering roughly 640 HLA-typed donors comprised approximately 290 gigabases of sequencing data and tens of millions of unique TCR sequences. To decide whether each TCR beta V gene segment behaved as functional or pseudogenic, an earlier analysis of fewer than 750 of the donors relied on high-throughput TCR beta sequencing. Alongside the repertoire data, information on donor age, sex, ethnicity and CMV serostatus was compiled. Along with the roughly 670-subject first cohort, a separate validation cohort of roughly 110 different subjects was used.

The research as a whole found: In a later analysis, the rate of TCR association differed among HLA loci, with DRB1 alleles having the most associated TCRs and HLA-C alleles having the fewest. According to a later genetic analysis, donors in an Asian-associated ancestry cluster had fewer N-insertions in productive TCRs than the approximately 700-donor mean. Most TCR sequences were observed very rarely across donors, whereas some public TCRs were present in many individuals. According to the authors, the approach could potentially be generalized to other disease states and immunological phenotypes. In a later analysis, HLA-associated TCR beta chains were found to be more clonally expanded and to have lower generation probabilities than equally common non-associated chains. The study listed 150 to 200 TCR beta chains as associated with cytomegalovirus. Correlated functional status among segregating V segments might reflect linkage disequilibrium, but an unknown experimental factor could not be ruled out. Assigning TCR associations to individual alleles was difficult when HLA alleles, especially DR and DQ, strongly co-occurred. The presence/absence analyses assumed that sequencing depth was roughly uniform across donors, and that assumption may not be true. A later analysis found that most CMV-associated TCR beta chains appeared HLA-restricted, with HLA associations seemingly driven largely by CMV exposure. HLA typing was unavailable for some donors at each locus, so association tests used only the typed subset. In an earlier analysis of under 600 of the donors, most TCR beta V segments were observed in productive rearrangements about 90% or about 30% of the time, broadly matching IMGT annotations. The classifier was reported to diagnose cytomegalovirus status with high specificity and sensitivity in both the original cohort and the validation cohort. Several of the top co-occurrence clusters appeared to be linked to parvovirus B19, influenza, CMV and Epstein-Barr virus, according to a later analysis. Immune exposure information for the cohort was limited to CMV serostatus. This cohort had only TCR beta chains sequenced, and the lack of alpha or paired-chain data limited which features could be detected. At a false discovery rate of 0.05, a later analysis linked around 17,000 TCR beta sequences to specific HLA alleles. A further reported finding was that TCR beta sequences accurately predicted the HLA-A and HLA-B alleles for most subjects in the first cohort. Over 15 rarely observed V segments, including chromosome 9 orphons, were excluded from the earlier analysis of several hundred of the donors because counts were too low. A cluster of highly shared sequence variants was judged likely to represent a technical artifact of the sequencing pipeline. V-gene and J-gene trimming of TCR beta chains was associated with a missense DCLRE1C variant in a later genetic analysis, and the association was replicated in an independent cohort. A few of the identified cytomegalovirus-associated TCR beta chains were confirmed in vitro to be specific for cytomegalovirus antigens.

Receptor libraries were prepared by the immunoSEQ multiplex PCR assay. The multiplex PCR relied on a mix of 60 forward primers for TCR Vbeta segments and 13 reverse primers for TCR Jbeta segments. Amplification of the CDR3 region of rearranged TCR beta genes was performed with a multiplex PCR assay on genomic DNA. On the Illumina HiSeq System, the amplified TCR beta libraries were sequenced as 87-base-pair reads. On the authors' methods: In a later analysis, tens of millions of unique TCR beta chains were counted across the 690 or so repertoires, and roughly 11 million of these chains were shared by at least two donors. Raw reads were error-corrected and collapsed into unique sequences with a nearest-neighbor algorithm that merged closely related sequences to remove PCR and sequencing errors. Alignment of CDR3 sequences to IMGT reference sequences was used to assign V, D and J gene segments. Each retained sequence needed at least a six-nucleotide match to both a V gene segment and a J gene segment. Rearrangements were called productive when the CDR3 lacked stop codons and stayed in frame with V and J; all others were non-productive. Following IMGT convention, CDR3 was defined as the stretch from the second conserved V-encoded cysteine to the conserved J-encoded phenylalanine. The earlier analysis of 500 to 600 of the donors excluded sequences that lacked an unambiguous match to a single V gene segment. An earlier analysis of fewer than 750 of the donors called V segments functional above 56.7% productive rearrangements and segregating when the between-donor standard deviation exceeded 5%. A statistical classification framework was developed to diagnose cytomegalovirus status using the catalog of TCR beta chain sequences. In a later analysis, TCR nucleotide sequences were compared against IMGT/GENE-DB human TR gene sequences so that V and J genes could be assigned. The TCRdist pipeline was used in a later analysis to assign CDR3 sequences and most-parsimonious VDJ recombination scenarios. In a later analysis, every TCR beta chain was defined by the combination of its CDR3 amino acid sequence and its V-gene family, and reads without a unique V-gene family were dropped. As a way to deal with suspected cross-contamination and a sequencing artifact, a later analysis dropped nearly 600 nucleotide sequences that were highly shared and had low generation probability. For each public chain, a later analysis derived a clonal expansion index from normalized ranks of inferred template counts within each repertoire. Generation probabilities in a later analysis came from a VDJ recombination model fitted to out-of-frame rearrangements, and those results were checked against IGoR. In a later analysis, TCR-TCR, TCR-HLA and TCR-CMV co-occurrence was scored with hypergeometric tests, and a repertoire-size bias correction was applied to TCR pairs. In a later analysis, false discovery rates were estimated by permuting HLA or CMV assignments 20 times. In a later analysis, co-occurring TCRs were grouped using DBSCAN, with TCRdist sequence similarity added in when clustering inside HLA-allele-positive subsets. Repertoires with fewer than 30,000 or more than 120,000 public chains were left out of co-occurrence clustering, as were about five repertoires with anomalous nucleotide sharing. The clones in this table, taken by TCRdb from immuneACCESS, are in-frame only. Not every clone is retained; where verified, under half of the shortfall comes from an unresolved V gene, and the cause of the rest is unknown. Clonal size and the V and J genes are those of that table, whereas D and trimming came from the DNA. The sample table records around 200,000 clones; 70% to 85% of these occur just once. The top ten hold 2.7% of the sample.

In total, over 600 healthy bone marrow donors made up the cohort. All cohort members were sampled while nominally healthy, although unrecorded immune exposures were likely present. The donor was CMV seropositive and belonged to the group of 250 to 350 seropositive cohort members. Every donor gave a peripheral blood sample, and the peripheral blood mononuclear cells from that sample were used for TCR beta sequencing. Genomic DNA extraction from the blood cell samples was performed with the Qiagen DNeasy Blood Extraction Kit. Sequenced sample: PBMCs. The sequence came from a woman aged 55-69 years in good health and CMV-seropositive.

The CDR3 corresponds to CASRRWGESETQYF. The DNA sequence is TGCGCCAGCAGAAGGTGGGGGGAGTCAGAGACCCAGTACTTC. Here the chain combines TRBV5-1 and TRBJ2-5; a weak D assignment points to TRBD2 (6 bases agree). V drops 5 bases and J drops 4 bases, leaving 15 bases in between. The germline V gene sets CDR1 to SGHRS and CDR2 to YFSETQ. The CDR3 measures 14 amino acids from cysteine to phenylalanine. The entry retains the CDR3 DNA only, 42 bases that are in frame from base 1.